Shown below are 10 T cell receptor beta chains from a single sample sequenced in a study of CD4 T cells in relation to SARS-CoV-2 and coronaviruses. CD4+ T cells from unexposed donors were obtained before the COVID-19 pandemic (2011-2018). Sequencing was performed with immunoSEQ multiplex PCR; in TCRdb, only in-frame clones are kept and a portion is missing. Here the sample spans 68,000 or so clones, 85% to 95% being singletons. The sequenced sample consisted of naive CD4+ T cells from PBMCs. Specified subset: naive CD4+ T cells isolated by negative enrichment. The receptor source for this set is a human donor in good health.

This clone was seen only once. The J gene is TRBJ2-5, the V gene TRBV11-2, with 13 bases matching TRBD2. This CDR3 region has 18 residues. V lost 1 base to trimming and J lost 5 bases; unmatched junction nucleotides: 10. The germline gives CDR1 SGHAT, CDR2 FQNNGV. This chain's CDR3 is CASSLAPTSGGRGETQYF. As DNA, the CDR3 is TGTGCCAGCAGCTTAGCCCCGACTAGCGGGGGGCGGGGGGAGACCCAGTACTTC.

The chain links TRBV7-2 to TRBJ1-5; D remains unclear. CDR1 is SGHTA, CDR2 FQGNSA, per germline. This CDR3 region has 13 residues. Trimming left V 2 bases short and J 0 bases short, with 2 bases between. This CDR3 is CASSLNSNQPQHF. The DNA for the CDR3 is TGTGCCAGCAGCTTAAATAGCAATCAGCCCCAGCATTTT. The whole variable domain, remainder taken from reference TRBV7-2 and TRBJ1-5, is GAGVSQSPSNKVTEKGKDVELRCDPISGHTALYWYRQSLGQGLEFLIYFQGNSAPDKSGLPSDRFSAERTGGSVSTLTIQRTQQEDSAVYLCASSLNSNQPQHFGDGTRLSIL.

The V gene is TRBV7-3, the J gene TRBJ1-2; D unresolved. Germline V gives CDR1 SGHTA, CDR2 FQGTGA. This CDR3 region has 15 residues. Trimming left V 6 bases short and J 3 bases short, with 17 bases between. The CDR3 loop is CASSPQGPPDYGYTF. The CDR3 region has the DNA TGTGCCAGCAGTCCCCAAGGTCCCCCTGACTATGGCTACACCTTC.

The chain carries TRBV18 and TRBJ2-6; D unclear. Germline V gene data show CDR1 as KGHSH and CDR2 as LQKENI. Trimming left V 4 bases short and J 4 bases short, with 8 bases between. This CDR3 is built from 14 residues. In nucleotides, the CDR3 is TGTGCCAGCTCACTCTCCGCGGGGGCCAACGTCCTGACTTTC. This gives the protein CASSLSAGANVLTF.

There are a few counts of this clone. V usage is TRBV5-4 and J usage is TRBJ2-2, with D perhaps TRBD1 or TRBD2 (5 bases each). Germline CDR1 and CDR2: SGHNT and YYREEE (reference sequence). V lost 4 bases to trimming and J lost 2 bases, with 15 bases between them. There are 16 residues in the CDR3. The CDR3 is CASSGPGTDNTGELFF. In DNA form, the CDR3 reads TGTGCCAGCAGCGGTCCCGGGACGGATAACACCGGGGAGCTGTTTTTT.

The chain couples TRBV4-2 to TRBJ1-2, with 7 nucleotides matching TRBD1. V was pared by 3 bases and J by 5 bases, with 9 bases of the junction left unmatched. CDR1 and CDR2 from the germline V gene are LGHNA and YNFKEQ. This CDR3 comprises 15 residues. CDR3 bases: TGTGCCAGCAGCCAGCTCGGGACAGCTTTTTATGGCTACACCTTC. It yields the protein CASSQLGTAFYGYTF.

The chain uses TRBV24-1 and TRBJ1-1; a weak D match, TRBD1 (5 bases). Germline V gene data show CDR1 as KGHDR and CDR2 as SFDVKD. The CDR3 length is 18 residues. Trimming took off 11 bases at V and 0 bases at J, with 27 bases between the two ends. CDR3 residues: CAKRRPGTAPLMNTEAFF. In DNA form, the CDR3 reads TGTGCCAAACGACGGCCAGGGACTGCGCCTTTAATGAACACTGAAGCTTTCTTT.

The CDR3, as DNA: TGTGCCAGCAGGCCGACAGGGTTATTAGACACTGAAGCTTTCTTT. Amino acid sequence: CASRPTGLLDTEAFF. J is TRBJ1-1 and V is TRBV6-5; 7 positions agree with TRBD1. Germline CDR1 MNHEY, CDR2 SVGAGI. The CDR3 extends over 15 amino acids. V lost 6 bases and J lost 3; bases outside the gene matches: 10.

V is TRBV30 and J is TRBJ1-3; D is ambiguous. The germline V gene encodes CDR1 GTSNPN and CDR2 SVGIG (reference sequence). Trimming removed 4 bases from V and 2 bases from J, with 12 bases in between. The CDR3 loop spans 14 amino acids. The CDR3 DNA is TGTGCCTGGACCGGGTCAAGGGCTGGAAACACCATATATTTT. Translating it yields CAWTGSRAGNTIYF.

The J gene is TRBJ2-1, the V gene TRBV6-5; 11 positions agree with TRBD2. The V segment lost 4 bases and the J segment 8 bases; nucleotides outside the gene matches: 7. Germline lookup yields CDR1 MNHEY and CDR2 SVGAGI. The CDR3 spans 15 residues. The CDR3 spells CASSSNSGGEHEQFF. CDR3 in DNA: TGTGCCAGCAGTTCCAATAGCGGGGGGGAACATGAGCAGTTCTTC.